This record covers a single T cell receptor (beta chain). The antigen is unknown. The repertoire was sequenced with immunoSEQ multiplex PCR; TCRdb's copy has only in-frame clones and lacks some. Of roughly 200,000 clones in the sample, approximately 78% were seen once. Trimming stripped 6 bases from V and 6 bases from J, with 12 bases between. CDR3 length equals 11 residues. The germline CDR1 and CDR2 sequences are DFQATT and SNEGSKA (reference sequence). These data belong to a study of cytomegalovirus exposure and HLA in healthy donors. Overall study findings and caveats: TCR beta chains numbering under 200 were designated cytomegalovirus-associated. Specificity for CMV antigens was confirmed in vitro for three of the CMV-associated chains.

The V gene is TRBV20-1, the J gene TRBJ2-7; tentatively, D is TRBD2 (7 bases). This clonotype was obtained from a woman in her 30s in good health and CMV-seronegative. The sequenced material came from PBMCs. The CDR3 DNA is TGCAGTGCGCGAAGGGGGGGCGAGCAGTACTTC. Amino acids: CSARRGGEQYF.